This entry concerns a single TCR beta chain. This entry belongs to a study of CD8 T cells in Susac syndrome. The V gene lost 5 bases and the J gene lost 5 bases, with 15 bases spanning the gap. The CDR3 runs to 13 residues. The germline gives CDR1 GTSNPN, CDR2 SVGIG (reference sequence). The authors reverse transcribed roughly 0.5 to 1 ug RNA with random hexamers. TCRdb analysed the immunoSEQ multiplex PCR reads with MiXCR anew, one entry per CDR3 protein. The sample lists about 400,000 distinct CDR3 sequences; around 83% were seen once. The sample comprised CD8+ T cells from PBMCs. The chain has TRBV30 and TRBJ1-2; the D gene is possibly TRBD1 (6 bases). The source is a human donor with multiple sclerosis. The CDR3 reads CAWRRDIPYGYTF. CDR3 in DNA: TGTGCCTGGCGCCGGGACATCCCGTATGGCTACACCTTC. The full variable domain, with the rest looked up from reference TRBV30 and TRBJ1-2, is SQTIHQWPATLVQPVGSPLSLECTVEGTSNPNLYWYRQAAGRGLQLLFYSVGIGQISSEVPQNLSASRPQDRQFILSSKKLLLSDSGFYLCAWRRDIPYGYTFGSGTRLTVV.